This is a list of T cell receptor beta chains from one sample in a study of cytomegalovirus exposure and HLA in healthy donors. This table comes from immunoSEQ multiplex PCR, and its TCRdb copy is limited to in-frame clones, with some not included. The data contain over 120,000 clones, about nine tenths of them singletons. Sequenced input: PBMCs. These receptors all stem from a young woman in good health and CMV-seropositive. CDR3s include the opening cysteine and the closing phenylalanine or tryptophan. A D gene is named only where the DNA matches it firmly.

V	J	D	CDR3	DNA
TRBV19	TRBJ1-5	NA	CASSWRGNQPQHF	TGTGCCAGTAGTTGGCGGGGCAATCAGCCCCAGCATTTT
TRBV5-1	TRBJ2-1	TRBD2	CASSPPGISGFYNEQFF	TGCGCCAGCAGCCCCCCCGGTATTAGCGGGTTCTACAATGAGCAGTTCTTC
TRBV6-5	TRBJ2-7	NA	CASSSAAEYEQYF	TGTGCCAGCTCATCAGCGGCGGAGTACGAGCAGTACTTC
TRBV28	TRBJ1-3	TRBD1	CASSSQGAAGNTIYF	TGTGCCAGCAGTTCGCAGGGGGCCGCTGGAAACACCATATATTTT
TRBV5-1	TRBJ1-4	TRBD1	CASSRSGTENEKLFF	TGCGCCAGCAGCCGTTCCGGGACAGAGAATGAAAAACTGTTTTTT
TRBV28	TRBJ2-3	NA	CASSGRQEFVGVYTDTQYF	TGTGCCAGCAGTGGGAGACAGGAGTTTGTCGGAGTTTACACAGATACGCAGTATTTT
TRBV27	TRBJ2-1	NA	CASSLTDRREVGYNEQFF	TGTGCCAGCAGTTTAACAGACCGCAGGGAGGTAGGGTACAATGAGCAGTTCTTC
TRBV28	TRBJ1-1	NA	CASSQRVRYTEAFF	TGTGCCAGCAGTCAGAGGGTGAGGTACACTGAAGCTTTCTTT
TRBV29-1	TRBJ1-1	TRBD1	CSVVGIGGQNTEAFF	TGCAGCGTTGTGGGGATAGGGGGCCAGAACACTGAAGCTTTCTTT
TRBV6-6	TRBJ1-3	NA	CASSYPASGNTIYF	TGTGCCAGCAGTTACCCAGCGTCTGGAAACACCATATATTTT
TRBV19	TRBJ2-3	TRBD1	CASSIVPGGSGRDTQYF	TGTGCCAGTAGTATAGTCCCAGGGGGCTCCGGGAGAGATACGCAGTATTTT
TRBV4-1	TRBJ2-7	NA	CASSQDTDSYEQYF	TGCGCCAGCAGCCAAGATACAGACTCCTACGAGCAGTACTTC
TRBV27	TRBJ1-1	NA	CASSPGQRMNTEAFF	TGTGCCAGCAGTCCCGGACAGAGGATGAACACTGAAGCTTTCTTT
TRBV10-3	TRBJ2-3	TRBD2	CAISEGGLAGGGGTDTQYF	TGTGCCATCAGTGAGGGGGGACTAGCGGGAGGCGGCGGCACAGATACGCAGTATTTT
TRBV6-1	TRBJ2-3	TRBD2	CASSEVGLAGATDTQYF	TGTGCCAGCAGTGAAGTAGGGCTAGCGGGAGCCACAGATACGCAGTATTTT
TRBV5-1	TRBJ2-3	TRBD1	CASSFITRGKGTDTQYF	TGCGCCAGCAGCTTTATCACCAGGGGGAAAGGCACAGATACGCAGTATTTT
TRBV9	TRBJ2-5	NA	CASSVGPRQETQYF	TGTGCCAGCAGCGTAGGGCCCAGACAAGAGACCCAGTACTTC
TRBV27	TRBJ2-1	NA	CASSLYSTGEQFF	TGTGCCAGCAGTTTATATAGTACCGGTGAGCAGTTCTTC
TRBV6-1	TRBJ1-2	NA	CASAGGHWNGYTF	TGTGCCAGTGCTGGGGGCCACTGGAACGGCTACACCTTC
TRBV6-4	TRBJ2-1	NA	CASSRGSDTAYEQFF	TGTGCCAGCAGTCGAGGGTCAGATACGGCGTATGAGCAGTTCTTC
TRBV5-1	TRBJ1-3	NA	CASSPDSSSSGNTIYF	TGCGCCAGCAGCCCGGACAGTTCGAGCTCTGGAAACACCATATATTTT
TRBV4-1	TRBJ2-7	NA	CASSQDLPRSSYEQYF	TGCGCCAGCAGCCAAGATCTTCCGAGGAGCTCCTACGAGCAGTACTTC
TRBV9	TRBJ1-2	TRBD1	CASSVGWTGDQGYTF	TGTGCCAGCAGCGTGGGCTGGACAGGGGACCAGGGCTACACCTTC
TRBV7-2	TRBJ2-1	NA	CASSLGMREYEQFF	TGTGCCAGCAGCTTAGGAATGCGGGAATATGAGCAGTTCTTC
TRBV6-9	TRBJ2-1	NA	CASSYSQAAYNEQFF	TGTGCCAGCAGTTATTCACAGGCCGCTTACAATGAGCAGTTCTTC
TRBV5-8	TRBJ2-5	TRBD2	CASRGPGTRKDQETQYF	TGTGCCAGCAGGGGACCCGGGACTAGGAAAGACCAAGAGACCCAGTACTTC
TRBV5-1	TRBJ2-5	TRBD2	CASSLGLAGAYQETQYF	TGCGCCAGCAGCTTAGGACTAGCGGGGGCGTATCAAGAGACCCAGTACTTC